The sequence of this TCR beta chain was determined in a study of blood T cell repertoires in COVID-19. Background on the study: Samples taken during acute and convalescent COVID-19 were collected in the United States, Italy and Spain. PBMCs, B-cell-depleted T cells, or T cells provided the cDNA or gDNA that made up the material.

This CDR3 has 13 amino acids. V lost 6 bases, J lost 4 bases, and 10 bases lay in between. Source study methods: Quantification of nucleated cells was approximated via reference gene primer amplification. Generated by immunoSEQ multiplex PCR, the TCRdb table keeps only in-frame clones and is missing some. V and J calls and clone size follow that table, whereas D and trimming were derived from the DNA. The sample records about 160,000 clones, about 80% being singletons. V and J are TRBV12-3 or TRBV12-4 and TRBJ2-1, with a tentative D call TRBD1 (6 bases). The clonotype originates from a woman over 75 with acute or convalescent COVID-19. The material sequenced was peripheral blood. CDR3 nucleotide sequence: TGTGCCAGCAGAAAGGACAGTTACAATGAGCAGTTCTTC. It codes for CASRKDSYNEQFF.